This T cell receptor beta chain was recorded in a study of blood T cells in healthy people across ages. Regarding the study as a whole: Estimates of total diversity, which came from one million sequenced T cells, were considered to be underestimates. Roughly linear declines in TCR beta diversity per million T cells occurred with age.

V lost 4 bases, J lost 0 bases, and 10 bases lay in between. Germline CDR1 and CDR2: SNHLY and FYNNEI. The CDR3 consists of 16 residues. Alongside a J-beta primer mix, a sample-barcoded 5' primer served in a second PCR lasting roughly 7 to 12 cycles. TCRdb reprocessed the 5' RACE reads with MiXCR, giving one entry per CDR3 protein. The sample records about 1.4 million distinct CDR3 sequences, almost 60% being singletons. Regarding this clonotype: The antigen is undetermined.

V is TRBV2 and J is TRBJ2-6; D remains unclear. The sequence derives from a man between 18 and 35 years old in good health. The sequencing sample was made of blood. Here the CDR3 reads CASSGGLRSGANVLTF. CDR3 bases: TGTGCCAGCAGTGGAGGTCTGCGCTCTGGGGCCAACGTCCTGACTTTC.